This T cell receptor (beta chain) comes out of a study of metastatic and nonmetastatic thyroid tumors. On the study more broadly: The study looked at repertoires side by side in blood and in tumor or nodule tissue from malignant and benign thyroid patients.

Thyroid surgery was preceded by no treatment in any patient. TCRdb re-called the PCR reads via MiXCR. The repertoire has fewer than 35,000 clones, 30% of them found once; the top ten carry approximately 30%. The CDR3 is made up of 15 amino acids. V shed 4 bases and J 5 bases; nucleotides not matched to a gene: 5. The germline V gene encodes CDR1 SGHNT and CDR2 YYREEE (reference sequence). This sequence was found in a female donor with papillary thyroid cancer or a benign thyroid nodule (not recorded which). Some clones in this sample may be carry-over from other donors' samples. The chain is built from TRBV5-4 and TRBJ2-3; 12 bases align to TRBD2. Sequenced material: blood. In DNA form, the CDR3 reads TGTGCCAGCAGCCAGGGACTAGCGGGCGGAGATACGCAGTATTTT. Its protein is CASSQGLAGGDTQYF.